This T cell receptor (beta chain) emerged from a study of vaccination and CD4 T cells after COVID-19. Time point: late sampling 161 to 241 days after vaccination in a few convalescent patients. Treatment reported: approximately nine-day PBMC culture with coronavirus spike peptide pools or control peptides (ViraFEST assay). A half-volume replacement of the medium with fresh IL-2 medium was performed on days 3 and 7. About this clonotype itself: Its antigen is still unknown.

With 3 bases removed from V and 8 bases from J, the gap between germline ends came to 13 bases. CDR1 ENHRY and CDR2 SYGVKD come from the germline V gene. This CDR3 region has 13 residues. Sequenced with the Oncomine TCR Beta short-read assay was DNA taken from cultured CD4+ T cells. Each CDR3 protein gets one entry after TCRdb re-called the PCR reads with MiXCR. The table has 20,000 to 25,000 distinct CDR3 sequences, about 31% seen once. The receptor was derived from a human donor who had recovered from COVID-19. Sample: CD4+ T cells from blood, cultured in vitro, taken about 7 months after SARS-CoV-2 vaccination. V and J are TRBV10-3 and TRBJ1-1; D may be TRBD1 (5 bases). CDR3 nucleotide sequence: TGTGCCATCAGTGATTCAGGGTACCCCGAAGCTTTCTTT. The encoded protein is CAISDSGYPEAFF.